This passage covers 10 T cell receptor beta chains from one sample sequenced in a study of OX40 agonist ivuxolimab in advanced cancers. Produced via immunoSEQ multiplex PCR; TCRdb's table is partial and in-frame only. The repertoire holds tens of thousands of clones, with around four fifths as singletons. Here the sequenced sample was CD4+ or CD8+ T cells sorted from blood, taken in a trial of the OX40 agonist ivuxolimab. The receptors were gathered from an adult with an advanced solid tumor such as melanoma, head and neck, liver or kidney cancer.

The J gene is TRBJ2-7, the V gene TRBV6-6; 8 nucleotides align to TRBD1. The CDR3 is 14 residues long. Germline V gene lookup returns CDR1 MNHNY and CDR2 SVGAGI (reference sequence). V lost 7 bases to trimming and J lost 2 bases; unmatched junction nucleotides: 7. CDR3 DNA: TGTGCCAGCAAAACAGGGGGGATCGCCTACGAGCAGTACTTC. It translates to CASKTGGIAYEQYF.

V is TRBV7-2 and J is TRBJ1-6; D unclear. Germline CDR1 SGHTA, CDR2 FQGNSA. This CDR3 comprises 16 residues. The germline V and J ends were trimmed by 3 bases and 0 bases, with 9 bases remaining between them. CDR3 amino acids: CASSFWVASYNSPLHF. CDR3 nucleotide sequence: TGTGCCAGCAGCTTCTGGGTTGCCTCCTATAATTCACCCCTCCACTTT.

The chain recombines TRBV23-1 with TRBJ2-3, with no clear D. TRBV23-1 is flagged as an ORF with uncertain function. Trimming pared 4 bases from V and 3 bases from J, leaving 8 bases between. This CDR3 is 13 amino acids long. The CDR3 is CASSRGDTDTQYF. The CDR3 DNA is TGCGCCAGCAGTCGAGGCGATACAGATACGCAGTATTTT.

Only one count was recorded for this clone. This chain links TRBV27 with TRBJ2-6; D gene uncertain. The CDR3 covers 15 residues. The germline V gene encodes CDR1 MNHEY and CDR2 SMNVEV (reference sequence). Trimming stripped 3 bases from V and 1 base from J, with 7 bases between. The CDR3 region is CASSLAASGANVLTF. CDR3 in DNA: TGTGCCAGCAGTTTGGCTGCATCTGGGGCCAACGTCCTGACTTTC.

The CDR3 region is CASSFSRTGPQETQYF. The CDR3 DNA follows: TGTGCCAGCAGTTTTTCCCGGACTGGCCCGCAAGAGACCCAGTACTTC. The chain has TRBV27 and TRBJ2-5, with D perhaps matching TRBD2 (5 bases). The CDR3 contains 16 residues. Germline V gene lookup returns CDR1 MNHEY and CDR2 SMNVEV (reference sequence). V lost 3 bases and J 2 bases, leaving 16 bases between the germline ends.

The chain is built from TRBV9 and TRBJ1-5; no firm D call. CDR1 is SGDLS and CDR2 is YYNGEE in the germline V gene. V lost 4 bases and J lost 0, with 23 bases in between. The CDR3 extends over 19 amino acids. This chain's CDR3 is CASSPRRWEQIYSNQPQHF. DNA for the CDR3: TGTGCCAGCAGCCCCCGTAGGTGGGAGCAGATATATAGCAATCAGCCCCAGCATTTT.

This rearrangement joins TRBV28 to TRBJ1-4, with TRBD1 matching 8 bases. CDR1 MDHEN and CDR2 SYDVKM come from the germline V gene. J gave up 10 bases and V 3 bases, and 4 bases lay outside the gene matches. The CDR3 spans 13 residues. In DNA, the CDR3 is TGTGCCAGCAGTTTTTCAGGGGGCGGAAAACTGTTTTTT. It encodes CASSFSGGGKLFF.

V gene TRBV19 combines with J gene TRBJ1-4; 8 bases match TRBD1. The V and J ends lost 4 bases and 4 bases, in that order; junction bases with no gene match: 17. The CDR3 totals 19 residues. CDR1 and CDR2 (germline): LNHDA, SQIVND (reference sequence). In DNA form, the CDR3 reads TGTGCCAGTAGTACCTTGCAGGGGGCGAATATATTAAGTAATGAAAAACTGTTTTTT. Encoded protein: CASSTLQGANILSNEKLFF. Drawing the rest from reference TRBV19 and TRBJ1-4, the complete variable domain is DGGITQSPKYLFRKEGQNVTLSCEQNLNHDAMYWYRQDPGQGLRLIYYSQIVNDFQKGDIAEGYSVSREKKESFPLTVTSAQKNPTAFYLCASSTLQGANILSNEKLFFGSGTQLSVL.

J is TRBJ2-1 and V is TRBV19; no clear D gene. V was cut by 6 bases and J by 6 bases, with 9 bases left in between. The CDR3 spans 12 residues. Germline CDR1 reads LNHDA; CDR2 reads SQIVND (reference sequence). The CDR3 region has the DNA TGTGCCAGTAGACTGATGTCCAATGAGCAGTTCTTC. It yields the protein CASRLMSNEQFF. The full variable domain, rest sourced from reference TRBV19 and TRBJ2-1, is DGGITQSPKYLFRKEGQNVTLSCEQNLNHDAMYWYRQDPGQGLRLIYYSQIVNDFQKGDIAEGYSVSREKKESFPLTVTSAQKNPTAFYLCASRLMSNEQFFGPGTRLTVL.

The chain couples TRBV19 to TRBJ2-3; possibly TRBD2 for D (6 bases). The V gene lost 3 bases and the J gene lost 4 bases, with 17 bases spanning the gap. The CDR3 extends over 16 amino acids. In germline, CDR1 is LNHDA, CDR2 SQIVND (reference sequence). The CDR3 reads CASSIWQGAGADTQYF. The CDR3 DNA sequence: TGTGCCAGTAGTATCTGGCAGGGAGCGGGCGCAGATACGCAGTATTTT.